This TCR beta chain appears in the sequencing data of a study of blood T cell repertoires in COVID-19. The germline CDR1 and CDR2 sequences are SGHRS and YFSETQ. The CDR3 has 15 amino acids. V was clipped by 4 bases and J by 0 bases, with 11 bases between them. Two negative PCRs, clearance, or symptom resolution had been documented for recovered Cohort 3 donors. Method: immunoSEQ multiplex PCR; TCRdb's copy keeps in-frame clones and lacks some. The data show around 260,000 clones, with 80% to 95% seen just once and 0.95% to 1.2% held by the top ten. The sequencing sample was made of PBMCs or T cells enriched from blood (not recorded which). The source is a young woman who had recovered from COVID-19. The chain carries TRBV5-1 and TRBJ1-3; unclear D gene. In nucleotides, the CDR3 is TGCGCCAGCAGCGCCGCGGGGAGCTCTGGAAACACCATATATTTT. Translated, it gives CASSAAGSSGNTIYF.